The 22 T cell receptor beta chains given below trace back to one sample, sequenced in a study of human T cells and chemical hapten exposure. TCRdb fed the RACE reads into MiXCR, producing one record per CDR3 protein. The sample has over 100,000 distinct CDR3 sequences; roughly 9% are singletons. Indicated time point: healthy volunteer bleed at 2 weeks. Before extraction, the whole blood was not fractionated, and total RNA was taken from it. The sample taken for sequencing was whole blood. The source is a male donor in good health. Some clones in this sample may be carry-over from other donors' samples.

This clonotype came up many times. The chain employs TRBV10-3 and TRBJ2-1; D possibly matches TRBD1 or TRBD2 (5 bases each). Germline CDR1 and CDR2: ENHRY and SYGVKD. CDR3 length: 14 amino acids. Trimming removed 4 bases at V and 8 bases at J, with 15 bases between. CDR3 in DNA: TGTGCCATCAGTGCGAAGGGACCCTCTCATGAGCAGTTCTTC. It is translated as CAISAKGPSHEQFF.

This clonotype was observed many times. The genes are TRBV6-2 or TRBV6-3 and TRBJ1-1; the D gene is possibly TRBD1 (6 bases). Trimming took 5 bases from V and 5 from J, leaving 15 bases between them. There are 14 residues in the CDR3. In germline, CDR1 is MNHEY, CDR2 SVGEGT. The CDR3 reads CASSQGLESTEAFF. The CDR3 bases are TGTGCCAGCAGTCAGGGGTTGGAATCGACTGAAGCTTTCTTT.

This clonotype occurred once. Being one base from a much bigger clone, this may be a read error. The chain recombines TRBV2 with TRBJ2-7; tentatively, D is TRBD1 or TRBD2 (6 bases each). The CDR3 contains 14 residues. V lost 7 bases to trimming and J lost 1 base, with 14 bases between them. From germline, CDR1 is SNHLY and CDR2 FYNNEI. The CDR3 nucleotides read TGTGCCAGCAAGTCAACAGGGACTTCCTACGAGCAGTACTTC. Protein: CASKSTGTSYEQYF.

This clonotype has a handful of counts. The V and J genes are TRBV19 and TRBJ2-3; possibly TRBD1 for D (5 bases). The V and J ends lost 3 bases and 6 bases respectively, with 13 bases between them. Per germline, CDR1 LNHDA and CDR2 SQIVND (reference sequence). CDR3 length: 14 amino acids. The CDR3 DNA reads TGTGCCAGTAGTATCGAGGCAGGGTTGGATACGCAGTATTTT. It yields the protein CASSIEAGLDTQYF. Drawing the rest from reference TRBV19 and TRBJ2-3, the complete variable domain is DGGITQSPKYLFRKEGQNVTLSCEQNLNHDAMYWYRQDPGQGLRLIYYSQIVNDFQKGDIAEGYSVSREKKESFPLTVTSAQKNPTAFYLCASSIEAGLDTQYFGPGTRLTVL.

In its sample, this clonotype was seen many times. The J gene is TRBJ1-5, the V gene TRBV12-3 or TRBV12-4; D remains ambiguous. The CDR3 totals 14 residues. V shed 3 bases and J shed 7 bases, with 13 bases lying between them. The CDR3 loop is CASSFEGGRQPQHF. The CDR3 bases are TGTGCCAGCAGTTTTGAGGGAGGGAGGCAGCCCCAGCATTTT.

This rearrangement joins TRBV7-9 to TRBJ2-1, with TRBD2 matching over 12 bases. The CDR3 has 15 amino acids. Germline V CDR1 and CDR2: SEHNR, FQNEAQ (reference sequence). Trimming removed 3 bases from V and 6 bases from J; junction bases left unmatched: 3. CDR3 DNA: TGTGCCAGCAGCTTGACGACTAGCGGGAGCAATGAGCAGTTCTTC. Its protein product is CASSLTTSGSNEQFF.

Here the CDR3 DNA reads TGTGCCAGCAGTTACGGACAGGAATACAATGAGCAGTTCTTC. It codes for CASSYGQEYNEQFF. The V call is TRBV6-5, the J call TRBJ2-1; 7 positions match TRBD1. Trimming removed 2 bases from V and 4 bases from J; junction bases left unmatched: 2. Germline lookup yields CDR1 MNHEY and CDR2 SVGAGI. The CDR3 contains 14 residues.

In its sample, this clonotype was seen a few times. This sequence joins TRBV4-1 and TRBJ2-7; D tentatively fits TRBD1 or TRBD2 (5 bases each). The length of the CDR3 is 15 residues. V was cut by 5 bases and J by 1 base, with 15 bases left in between. Per germline, CDR1 MGHRA and CDR2 YSYEKL. This CDR3 reads CASSGRDGSSYEQYF. CDR3 bases: TGCGCCAGCAGCGGCCGGGACGGAAGTTCCTACGAGCAGTACTTC.

This rearrangement joins TRBV5-4 to TRBJ1-2; maybe TRBD1 (6 bases). The V gene lost 1 base and the J gene lost 2 bases, with 27 bases spanning the gap. Germline lookup yields CDR1 SGHNT and CDR2 YYREEE (reference sequence). This CDR3 is built from 20 residues. The CDR3 region has the DNA TGTGCCAGCAGCTTGTGGAGACTCGGGTCAGGGGTAAAGATGAACTATGGCTACACCTTC. Translation gives CASSLWRLGSGVKMNYGYTF.

This clonotype has a single count. V gene TRBV5-4 combines with J gene TRBJ2-3, with a weak D call TRBD1 (6 bases). The CDR3 extends over 14 amino acids. Trimming took 0 bases from V and 3 from J, leaving 8 bases between them. Germline V lookup: CDR1 SGHNT, CDR2 YYREEE (reference sequence). The CDR3 nucleotides are TGTGCCAGCAGCTTGGCCACAGGGACAGATACGCAGTATTTT. Translation gives CASSLATGTDTQYF.

In its sample, this clonotype was seen many times. The gene calls are TRBV20-1 and TRBJ2-1, with 10 bases fitting TRBD1. The junction had 6 bases not matched to a gene; V was cut back by 2 bases and J by 8 bases. This CDR3 contains 14 residues. CDR1 is DFQATT, CDR2 SNEGSKA, per germline (reference sequence). The CDR3 here is CSARLGQGRHEQFF. The CDR3 DNA sequence: TGCAGTGCTAGACTGGGACAGGGGAGGCATGAGCAGTTCTTC.

Comment on this clonotype: This may arise from a read error, as a much more abundant clone is one base away. This CDR3 fails to terminate in the conserved phenylalanine or tryptophan, so it likely reflects a read error. This chain uses TRBV20-1 with TRBJ2-5, with unresolved D. This CDR3 contains 12 residues. The germline V gene has CDR1 DFQATT and CDR2 SNEGSKA (reference sequence). Trimming stripped 2 bases from V and 5 bases from J, with 9 bases between. The CDR3 is CSARKFQETQYS. The DNA for the CDR3 is TGCAGTGCTAGAAAGTTTCAGGAGACCCAGTACTCC.

The genes are TRBV6-5 and TRBJ2-6; D remains ambiguous. V dropped 4 bases and J dropped 0 bases, with 4 bases sitting between them. Germline V gives CDR1 MNHEY, CDR2 SVGAGI. The CDR3 loop spans 14 amino acids. CDR3 sequence reads: CASSSYSGANVLTF. The CDR3 nucleotides read TGTGCCAGCAGTTCCTACTCTGGGGCCAACGTCCTGACTTTC.

The chain has TRBV9 and TRBJ2-7; 9 positions agree with TRBD1. Germline loops: CDR1 SGDLS, CDR2 YYNGEE. V lost 3 bases to trimming and J lost 4 bases; unmatched junction nucleotides: 8. The CDR3 covers 15 residues. Here the CDR3 reads CASSEGLGQGYEQYF. The CDR3 DNA follows: TGTGCCAGCAGCGAGGGGTTGGGACAGGGATACGAGCAGTACTTC. The full variable domain, completed using reference TRBV9 and TRBJ2-7, is DSGVTQTPKHLITATGQRVTLRCSPRSGDLSVYWYQQSLDQGLQFLIQYYNGEERAKGNILERFSAQQFPDLHSELNLSSLELGDSALYFCASSEGLGQGYEQYFGPGTRLTVT.

This clonotype was counted ten times or more. This chain connects TRBV29-1 to TRBJ2-1; perhaps TRBD2 as D (5 bases). The CDR3 runs 14 residues. CDR1 is SQVTM, CDR2 ANQGSEA, per germline. The ends were cut back, 0 bases at V and 2 bases at J, with 8 bases in the middle. CDR3 nucleotides: TGCAGCGTTGAAGATGGGCGGGCCTACAATGAGCAGTTCTTC. It encodes CSVEDGRAYNEQFF.

The table lists this clonotype with many counts. This rearrangement joins TRBV15 to TRBJ2-5; either TRBD1 or TRBD2 may supply D (6 bases each). The CDR3 loop spans 14 amino acids. The germline V gene has CDR1 LNHNV and CDR2 YYDKDF (reference sequence). V was cut by 0 bases and J by 5 bases, with 10 bases left in between. CDR3 in amino acids: CATSRDRGAETQYF. The DNA of the CDR3 is TGTGCCACCAGCAGAGATAGGGGGGCGGAGACCCAGTACTTC.

This chain connects TRBV5-1 to TRBJ1-1; D is ambiguous. This CDR3 region has 13 residues. The V end lost 0 bases, the J end lost 8 bases, and 11 bases lay between the germline ends. Per the germline V gene, CDR1 is SGHRS and CDR2 is YFSETQ. The CDR3, as DNA: TGCGCCAGCAGCTTGGCCTTCAGGAAAGAAGCTTTCTTT. Translated: CASSLAFRKEAFF.

The DNA of the CDR3 is TGTGCCAGCAGCCTCCATCAGCCGGGACGGGATGAAAAACTGTTTTTT. Translated: CASSLHQPGRDEKLFF. The chain uses TRBV4-2 and TRBJ1-4; D might be TRBD1 (5 bases). Germline V lookup: CDR1 LGHNA, CDR2 YNFKEQ. The ends were cut back, 4 bases at V and 6 bases at J, with 18 bases in the middle. The length of the CDR3 is 16 residues.

The chain uses TRBV12-3 or TRBV12-4 and TRBJ1-1; 7 positions match TRBD1. This CDR3 has 15 amino acids. V was pared by 3 bases and J by 0 bases, with 4 bases of the junction left unmatched. CDR3 DNA: TGTGCCAGCAGTTTCTTCACAGGGGTGAACACTGAAGCTTTCTTT. Translating gives CASSFFTGVNTEAFF.

This sequence joins TRBV9 and TRBJ1-2, with D unresolved. The V and J ends lost 2 bases and 1 base respectively, with 9 bases between them. This CDR3 has 14 amino acids. Germline CDR1 SGDLS, CDR2 YYNGEE. The CDR3 sequence is CASSVGSLNYGYTF. The CDR3 region has the DNA TGTGCCAGCAGCGTGGGCAGCCTTAACTATGGCTACACCTTC.

The V call is TRBV7-9, the J call TRBJ2-3; perhaps D is TRBD1 or TRBD2 (5 bases each). From germline, CDR1 is SEHNR and CDR2 FQNEAQ (reference sequence). This CDR3 is 14 amino acids long. V was clipped by 10 bases and J by 0 bases, with 14 bases between them. The DNA for the CDR3 is TGTGCCATCGACCAGGGACCTAGCACAGATACGCAGTATTTT. Translating gives CAIDQGPSTDTQYF.

This clonotype has a count of ten or more. V is TRBV20-1 and J is TRBJ2-2, with D unclear. Germline CDR1 is DFQATT and CDR2 is SNEGSKA (reference sequence). The CDR3 has 15 residues. Trimming left V 1 base short and J 0 bases short, with 9 bases between. DNA for the CDR3: TGCAGTGCTAGAGTAACTGGGCCGAACACCGGGGAGCTGTTTTTT. This sequence encodes CSARVTGPNTGELFF.